Below, 9 T cell receptor beta chains from the same sample are listed, as sequenced in a study of Graves' ophthalmopathy and Graves' hyperthyroidism. CDR3 regions of TCR beta were amplified from RNA transcripts. HTBI primers primed a first-round RT-PCR, and a second-round multiplex PCR followed. MiXCR, run by TCRdb on the multiplex PCR reads, gives a single entry per CDR3 protein. Of about 200,000 distinct CDR3 sequences detected, just under 30% appear once; the ten largest clones hold 9.1%. The sequencing sample was made of peripheral blood. Every receptor here comes from a man aged 50-60 years with Graves' ophthalmopathy.

This clonotype was seen only once. The V and J genes are TRBV29-1 and TRBJ1-5, with 7 bases fitting TRBD1. Germline CDR1 SQVTM, CDR2 ANQGSEA. CDR3 length equals 13 residues. Trimming took 7 bases from V and 6 from J; bases not matched to a gene: 9. CDR3 DNA: TGCAGCGCTTTGACAGGGCATGGTCAGCCCCAGCATTTT. Translating it yields CSALTGHGQPQHF.

V is TRBV6-5 and J is TRBJ1-1; the match to TRBD1 covers 8 bases. V was pared by 4 bases and J by 0 bases, with 10 bases of the junction left unmatched. Per germline, CDR1 MNHEY and CDR2 SVGAGI. CDR3 length: 17 residues. In DNA, the CDR3 is TGTGCCAGCAGTTGGCCTCGGACAGGGACCCTGAACACTGAAGCTTTCTTT. It encodes CASSWPRTGTLNTEAFF.

The rearrangement joins TRBV6-2 or TRBV6-3 to TRBJ1-5, with 9 bases matching TRBD1. This CDR3 spans 15 amino acids. The trim removed 9 bases at V and 3 bases at J, leaving 9 bases unmatched. Germline lookup yields CDR1 MNHEY and CDR2 SVGEGT. The CDR3 loop is CASQMGQGTNQPQHF. The CDR3 DNA is TGTGCCAGTCAGATGGGACAGGGTACCAATCAGCCCCAGCATTTT.

This clonotype was counted at least ten times. V is TRBV28 and J is TRBJ1-2; 8 bases line up with TRBD1. J was trimmed by 7 bases and V by 5 bases; bases with no gene match: 9. CDR1 is MDHEN and CDR2 is SYDVKM in the germline V gene. The CDR3 spans 14 residues. CDR3: CASSPRGQGRGYTF. CDR3 coding DNA: TGTGCCAGCAGTCCAAGAGGACAGGGACGTGGCTACACCTTC.

This clonotype was recorded many times. This sequence joins TRBV7-9 and TRBJ2-7; TRBD2 might be the D (5 bases). V lost 1 base and J 4 bases, leaving 11 bases between the germline ends. The CDR3 covers 14 residues. Germline V gene data show CDR1 as SEHNR and CDR2 as FQNEAQ (reference sequence). CDR3 amino acids: CASSLGGLWYEQYF. CDR3 nucleotides: TGTGCCAGCAGCTTAGGAGGGCTCTGGTACGAGCAGTACTTC.

This clonotype was seen ten or more times. V gene TRBV28 combines with J gene TRBJ2-5; TRBD1 agrees at 7 bases. With 3 bases clipped from V and 5 bases from J, the junction kept 15 bases outside the gene matches. CDR1 is MDHEN and CDR2 is SYDVKM in the germline V gene. The CDR3 is made up of 17 amino acids. CDR3 sequence reads: CASSFHQDRPFGETQYF. The CDR3, as DNA: TGTGCCAGCAGTTTCCACCAGGACAGGCCCTTCGGGGAGACCCAGTACTTC.

This chain joins TRBV7-2 and TRBJ2-5; 11 nucleotides agree with TRBD2. The length of the CDR3 is 15 residues. Unmatched junction bases numbered 8, after V lost 6 bases and J lost 5 bases. Germline-derived CDR1 and CDR2 are SGHTA and FQGNSA. The CDR3 nucleotides are TGTGCCAGCAGGGGATGGGCTAGCGGGGGGGAGACCCAGTACTTC. This codes for CASRGWASGGETQYF.

This clonotype was picked up a small number of times. This chain connects TRBV14 to TRBJ2-2; 7 positions agree with TRBD1. The V and J ends lost 3 bases and 4 bases, in that order; junction bases with no gene match: 5. CDR3 length: 15 residues. Germline CDR1 is SGHDN and CDR2 is FVKESK. The CDR3 here is CASSQLTGSTGELFF. The CDR3 region has the DNA TGTGCCAGCAGCCAGTTGACAGGGAGCACCGGGGAGCTGTTTTTT.

This clonotype occurred a few times. The J gene is TRBJ1-5, the V gene TRBV6-1, with unresolved D. Trimming shortened V by 6 bases and J by 11 bases, and 11 bases separated the two germline ends. This CDR3 is 11 amino acids long. Per the germline V gene, CDR1 is MNHNS and CDR2 is SASEGT. CDR3 sequence (DNA): TGTGCCAGCAGCCGAATGGGAGCCCAGCATTTT. Translated: CASSRMGAQHF.